This T cell receptor beta chain was sequenced during a study of blood T cell repertoires in COVID-19. As for the study in general: Collection of acute and convalescent COVID-19 samples took place in the United States, Italy and Spain. T cells, B-cell-depleted T cells, or PBMCs provided the cDNA or gDNA that served as material.

Participants spanned ages about 18 to 95 years and resided in about 25 US areas. Profiling relied on immunoSEQ multiplex PCR, and the TCRdb table lists in-frame clones only, not all of them. The data show 300,000 or so clones, about nine tenths seen once. The sequencing input was PBMCs or T cells enriched from blood (not recorded which). The TCR comes from a woman aged 25-40 years who had recovered from COVID-19.

CDR3 sequence reads: CASSQEDRSEQFF. The DNA of the CDR3 is TGCGCCAGCAGCCAAGAGGACAGGAGTGAGCAGTTCTTC. The chain has TRBV4-3 and TRBJ2-1; 7 bases map to TRBD1. Germline V gene lookup returns CDR1 LGHNA and CDR2 YSLEER. The CDR3 spans 13 residues. With 0 bases clipped from V and 9 bases from J, the junction kept 2 bases outside the gene matches.